The clone carrying this T cell receptor beta chain was picked up many times. TCR beta CDR3 regions were amplified from RNA. HTBI primers drove first-round RT-PCR of the TCR CDR3. One entry per CDR3 protein, called by TCRdb with MiXCR from the multiplex PCR reads. Among fewer than 500,000 distinct CDR3 sequences listed, approximately 15% were seen once. This specimen belongs to a study of T cells in Graves' hyperthyroidism and ophthalmopathy. Diagnoses rested on clinical symptoms, serum thyroxine and TRAb, thyroid ultrasound and orbital computed tomography. Cells are PBMCs isolated from roughly 9.3 ml of fresh blood. The receptor was isolated from a woman aged 30 to 39 with Graves' ophthalmopathy. The specimen sequenced was blood.

The CDR3 DNA sequence: TGCAGTGCCCGGGTGGACAGGGGGTCCTACGAGCAGTACTTC. Translated: CSARVDRGSYEQYF. The chain carries TRBV20-1 and TRBJ2-7; 10 nucleotides agree with TRBD1. CDR3 length: 14 amino acids. J gave up 1 base and V 6 bases, and 6 bases lay outside the gene matches. Germline CDR1 and CDR2: DFQATT and SNEGSKA (reference sequence).